This T cell receptor (beta chain) was documented in a study of radiotherapy plus CTLA-4 blockade in lung cancer. Measured with immunoSEQ multiplex PCR; TCRdb has only the in-frame clones, and not every one. The repertoire holds over 50,000 clones, with 65% to 80% as singletons. Points from the study as a whole: Clones of tumor-derived TCRs expanded in blood after radiotherapy plus ipilimumab. The best prediction of response reportedly came from early blood T cell clone dynamics, with interferon-beta.

There are a few counts of this clone. Its antigen is unknown. There are 11 residues in the CDR3. V was clipped by 5 bases and J by 8 bases; unmatched bases: 1. Germline V gives CDR1 LNHDA, CDR2 SQIVND (reference sequence). Alongside CTLA-4 blockade with ipilimumab, patients with chemo-refractory metastatic non-small-cell lung cancer received focal radiation. V is TRBV19 and J is TRBJ1-1, with TRBD1 matching over 8 bases. Here the sequenced sample was peripheral blood, taken from a patient treated with radiotherapy plus ipilimumab. The TCR sequence derives from a human donor with non-small cell lung cancer who had a partial response to radiotherapy plus ipilimumab. CDR3 nucleotides: TGTGCCAGTAGTCACAGGGGGGAAGCTTTCTTT. Its translation is CASSHRGEAFF.